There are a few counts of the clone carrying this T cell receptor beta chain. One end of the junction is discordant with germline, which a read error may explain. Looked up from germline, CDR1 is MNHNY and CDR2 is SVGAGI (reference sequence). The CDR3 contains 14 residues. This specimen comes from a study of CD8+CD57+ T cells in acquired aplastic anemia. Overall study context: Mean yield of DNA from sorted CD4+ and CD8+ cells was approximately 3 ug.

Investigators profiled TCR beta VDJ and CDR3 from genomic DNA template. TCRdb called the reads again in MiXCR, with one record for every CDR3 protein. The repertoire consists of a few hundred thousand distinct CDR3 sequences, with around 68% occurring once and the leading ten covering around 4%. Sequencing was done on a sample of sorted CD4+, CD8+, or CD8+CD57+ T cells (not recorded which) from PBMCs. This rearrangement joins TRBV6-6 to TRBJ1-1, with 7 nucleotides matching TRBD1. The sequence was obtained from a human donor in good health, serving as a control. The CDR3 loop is CASSQPLPQGEASF. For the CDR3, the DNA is TGTGCCAGCAGTCAACCACTACCCCAGGGGGAAGCTTCCTTT.